This TCR beta chain was sequenced for a study of human T cells and chemical hapten exposure. Study results and caveats: Since the donors had alopecia, their immune response may not be the same as that of healthy people.

Individual cDNA molecules received unique molecular identifiers in the library. TCRdb re-analysed the RACE reads in MiXCR, keeping a single row per CDR3 protein. The table records roughly 30,000 distinct CDR3 sequences, roughly 9.4% of them present only once. This clonotype was picked up many times. The antigen remains undetermined. This CDR3 comprises 17 residues. In germline, CDR1 is LGHNA, CDR2 YSLEER. V trimming: 1 base; J trimming: 5 bases; junction bases outside the gene matches: 10. As for time point: patch test 2, 6 weeks after DPC sensitization. Treatment indicated: therapeutic diphenylcyclopropenone sensitization with weekly scalp DPC. Non-pregnant alopecia patients aged 18 to 70, suitable for DPC therapy.

Sequenced here: whole blood, sampled in connection with sensitization to the hapten diphenylcyclopropenone (DPC). The receptor was derived from a man between 25 and 39 years old with alopecia areata. Some clones in this sample may be carry-over from other donors' samples. The chain is built from TRBV4-3 and TRBJ1-1; 10 bases align to TRBD1. The CDR3 here is CASSQAFDRGRGTEAFF. The CDR3 DNA follows: TGCGCCAGCAGCCAAGCTTTCGACAGGGGGCGAGGTACTGAAGCTTTCTTT.